The clone carrying this T cell receptor beta chain showed up many times. This sample was included in a study of T cells of healthy individuals. TCRdb re-called the 5' RACE reads through MiXCR, storing one row per CDR3 protein. Among about 96,000 distinct CDR3 sequences listed, around 17% were seen once. The CDR3 has 15 residues. Germline V gives CDR1 SGHAT, CDR2 FQNNGV. Trimming cost V 2 bases and J 4 bases, with 11 bases left between them. This TCR derives from a human donor in good health. The V and J genes are TRBV11-2 and TRBJ1-4; TRBD1 might be the D (5 bases). CDR3: CASSLTGPSNEKLFF. The CDR3 DNA is TGTGCCAGCAGCTTAACGGGGCCGAGTAATGAAAAACTGTTTTTT. Supplemented by reference TRBV11-2 and TRBJ1-4, the full variable domain reads EAGVAQSPRYKIIEKRQSVAFWCNPISGHATLYWYQQILGQGPKLLIQFQNNGVVDDSQLPKDRFSAERLKGVDSTLKIQPAKLEDSAVYLCASSLTGPSNEKLFFGSGTQLSVL.